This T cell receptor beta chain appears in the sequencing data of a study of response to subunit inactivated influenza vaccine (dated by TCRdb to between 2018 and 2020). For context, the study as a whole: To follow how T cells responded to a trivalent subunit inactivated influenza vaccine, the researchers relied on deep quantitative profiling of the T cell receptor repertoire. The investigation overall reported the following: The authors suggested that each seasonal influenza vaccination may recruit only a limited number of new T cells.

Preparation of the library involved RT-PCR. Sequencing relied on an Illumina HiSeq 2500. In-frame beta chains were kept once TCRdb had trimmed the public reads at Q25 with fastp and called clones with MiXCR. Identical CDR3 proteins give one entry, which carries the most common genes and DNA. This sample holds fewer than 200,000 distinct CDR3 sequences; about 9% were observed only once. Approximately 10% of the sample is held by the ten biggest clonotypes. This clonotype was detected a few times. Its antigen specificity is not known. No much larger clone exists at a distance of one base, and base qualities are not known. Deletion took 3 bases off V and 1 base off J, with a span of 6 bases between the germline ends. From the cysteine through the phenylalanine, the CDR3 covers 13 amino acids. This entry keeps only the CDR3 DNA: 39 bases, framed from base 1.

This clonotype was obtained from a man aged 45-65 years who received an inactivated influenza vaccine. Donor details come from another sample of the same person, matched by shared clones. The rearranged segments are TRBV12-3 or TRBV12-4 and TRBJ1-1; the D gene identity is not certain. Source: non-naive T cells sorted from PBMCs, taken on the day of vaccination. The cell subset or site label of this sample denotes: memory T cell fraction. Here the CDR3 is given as CASSFAENTEAFF. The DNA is TGTGCCAGCAGTTTTGCGGAGAACACTGAAGCTTTCTTT.